The 18 T cell receptor beta chains presented below share a single source sample, sequenced in a study of tumor and adjacent non-tumor tissue in lung cancer. RNA was extracted from bulk tissue without any cell sorting. This non-tumor lung sample came from over 3 cm beyond the tumor edge. The library came from three nested PCR rounds adapted from ARM-PCR protocols. TCRdb called the multiplex PCR reads again in MiXCR, with one record for every CDR3 protein. This table has some 73,000 distinct CDR3 sequences, 80% to 90% appearing once. Sequences were obtained from distant non-tumor lung tissue. Every receptor here comes from a man aged 55 to 70 with non-small cell lung cancer.

The rearrangement joins TRBV7-6 to TRBJ1-6, with a tentative D call TRBD1 (5 bases). This CDR3 is built from 14 residues. Germline V gives CDR1 SGHVS, CDR2 FNYEAQ. V was cut by 5 bases and J by 14 bases, with 19 bases left in between. The CDR3 nucleotides read TGTGCCAGCAGCAAGAGGGGAGGAGATGGGGCCCTCCACTTT. Protein sequence: CASSKRGGDGALHF.

As for this clonotype: An end of the junction differs from the germline gene, which may be a read error. V gene TRBV7-9 combines with J gene TRBJ1-6; D ambiguous. The CDR3 has 13 residues. The germline gives CDR1 SEHNR, CDR2 FQNEAQ (reference sequence). In nucleotides, the CDR3 is TGTGCCAGCAGCTTAGAGGCGAATTCATCCCTCTACTTT. It specifies CASSLEANSSLYF.

As for this clonotype: One end of the junction is discordant with germline, which a read error may explain. This chain joins TRBV11-2 and TRBJ2-7; D is undetermined. Germline CDR1 reads SGHAT; CDR2 reads FQNNGV. This CDR3 region has 13 residues. CDR3 protein: CASSLDTLYEMYF. Written as DNA, the CDR3 is TGCGCCAGCAGCTTAGACACTCTCTACGAGATGTACTTC.

To note about this clonotype: A much more abundant neighbour one base away suggests this may be a read error. This chain joins TRBV5-6 and TRBJ2-6; D unresolved. The CDR3 spans 16 residues. The V and J ends lost 4 bases and 0 bases respectively, with 11 bases between them. Per germline, CDR1 SGHDT and CDR2 YYEEEE. The CDR3 nucleotides read TGTGCCAGCAGCGACGGAGTGTACTCTGGGGCCAACGTCCTGACTTTC. It translates to CASSDGVYSGANVLTF.

With respect to this clonotype: The final CDR3 position lacks the conserved phenylalanine or tryptophan, pointing to a likely read error. The rearrangement joins TRBV6-5 to TRBJ1-5; possibly TRBD1 for D (5 bases). The closer fit of TRBJ2-3 to the DNA end suggests the J call may be wrong. Germline V gene lookup returns CDR1 MNHEY and CDR2 SVGAGI. CDR3 size: 15 residues. The CDR3 DNA reads TGTGCCAGCAGTTACAGTGGACATGGTAGTCAGCCCCAGTATTTA. Its translation is CASSYSGHGSQPQYL.

Of note for this clonotype: At one of its ends the junction is not consistent with the germline gene, which may arise from a read error. The gene calls are TRBV5-1 and TRBJ1-1, with D maybe TRBD1 (6 bases). The CDR3 spans 16 residues. The germline gives CDR1 SGHRS, CDR2 YFSETQ. The CDR3 is CASSPRQVIVDTEAFF. The DNA for the CDR3 is TGTGCCAGCAGCCCTCGACAGGTGATTGTGGACACTGAAGCTTTCTTT. The complete variable domain, with remaining parts taken from reference TRBV5-1 and TRBJ1-1, reads KAGVTQTPRYLIKTRGQQVTLSCSPISGHRSVSWYQQTPGQGLQFLFEYFSETQRNKGNFPGRFSGRQFSNSRSEMNVSTLELGDSALYLCASSPRQVIVDTEAFFGQGTRLTVV.

The chain carries TRBV6-5 and TRBJ1-2; D unclear. CDR3 length equals 17 residues. Per the germline V gene, CDR1 is MNHEY and CDR2 is SVGAGI. Trimming removed 10 bases from V and 0 bases from J, with 24 bases in between. The CDR3 spells CANSSPGRRATNYGYTF. DNA for the CDR3: TGTGCCAATAGTTCGCCTGGACGGAGAGCGACTAACTATGGCTACACCTTC.

Only one count was recorded for this clonotype. A read error may account for a junction end that differs from germline. The chain is built from TRBV20-1 and TRBJ1-5; D ambiguous. This CDR3 contains 13 residues. CDR1 is DFQATT and CDR2 is SNEGSKA in the germline V gene (reference sequence). CDR3 region: CSARDWPNQPQHF. The CDR3 DNA reads TGCAGTGCTAGGGACTGGCCAAATCAGCCCCAACATTTT.

This clonotype was detected many times. The chain couples TRBV20-1 to TRBJ2-1; TRBD1 matches 11 bases. The CDR3 consists of 13 residues. Germline values: CDR1 DFQATT, CDR2 SNEGSKA (reference sequence). Unmatched junction bases numbered 5, after V lost 3 bases and J lost 10 bases. For the CDR3, the DNA is TGCAGTGCTAGGAAGGACAGGGGGCCCGAGCAGTTCTTC. Amino acid sequence: CSARKDRGPEQFF.

V gene TRBV20-1 combines with J gene TRBJ2-7; 14 bases fit TRBD2. Germline V gives CDR1 DFQATT, CDR2 SNEGSKA (reference sequence). The CDR3 is 14 residues long. With V trimmed by 7 bases and J by 4 bases, 6 bases remained unmatched. This CDR3 is CSVRTSGRPYEQYF. The CDR3 DNA follows: TGCAGTGTCAGGACTAGCGGGAGGCCTTACGAGCAGTACTTC.

The V call is TRBV21-1, the J call TRBJ1-5; the table gives TRBD1 as D, unverified against the DNA. TRBV21-1 is a documented pseudogene. The CDR3 is 16 residues long. The CDR3 region is CAISKVGRGDDQPQHF. CDR3 DNA: TGTGCCATCAGCAAAGTGGGCAGGGGGGACGATCAGCCCCAGCATTTT.

CDR3 sequence (DNA): TGTGCCAGCAGTCAACCGGGACAAGGGGACACAGATACGCAGTATTTT. It encodes CASSQPGQGDTDTQYF. This chain uses TRBV11-3 with TRBJ2-3, with D perhaps TRBD1 (6 bases). The length of the CDR3 is 16 residues. V was shortened by 6 bases and J by 2 bases, with 18 bases between the two germline ends. CDR1 and CDR2 (germline): SGHNT, YENEEA. Using reference TRBV11-3 and TRBJ2-3 for the parts outside the CDR3, the full variable domain is EAGVVQSPRYKIIEKKQPVAFWCNPISGHNTLYWYLQNLGQGPELLIRYENEEAVDDSQLPKDRFSAERLKGVDSTLKIQPAELGDSAVYLCASSQPGQGDTDTQYFGPGTRLTVL.

Worth noting for this clonotype: A much larger clone sits a single nucleotide away, making a read error possible. This chain uses TRBV11-2 with TRBJ2-1; 9 bases agree with TRBD1. Germline V gene sequence: CDR1 SGHAT, CDR2 FQNNGV. J lost 7 bases, V lost 6 bases, and 7 bases had no gene match. The CDR3 runs 14 residues. The CDR3 sequence is CASRTGTGKNEQFF. The CDR3 DNA sequence: TGTGCCAGCAGAACCGGGACAGGGAAGAATGAGCAGTTCTTC.

In the case of this clonotype: Given a much more abundant clone one base away, this may be a read error. The V gene is TRBV18, the J gene TRBJ2-5, with TRBD2 matching 7 bases. The germline V gene has CDR1 KGHSH and CDR2 LQKENI. The CDR3 is made up of 15 amino acids. With 3 bases clipped from V and 10 bases from J, the junction kept 14 bases outside the gene matches. CDR3 protein: CASSPPTSGVKIQYF. The CDR3 region has the DNA TGTGCCAGCTCACCGCCTACAAGCGGGGTCAAGATCCAGTACTTC.

Of note for this clonotype: Germline and junction disagree at one end, which may indicate a read error. CDR3 loop: CDSSLGTGVYGYTF. The DNA for the CDR3 is TGCGACAGCAGCTTGGGCACAGGGGTCTATGGCTACACCTTC. The chain is built from TRBV5-1 and TRBJ1-2; the match to TRBD1 covers 7 bases. CDR3 length equals 14 residues. The germline V gene encodes CDR1 SGHRS and CDR2 YFSETQ.

Comments on this clonotype: At one of its ends the junction is not consistent with the germline gene, which may arise from a read error. This chain joins TRBV20-1 and TRBJ1-2; D perhaps matches TRBD1 (5 bases). Per germline, CDR1 DFQATT and CDR2 SNEGSKA (reference sequence). The length of the CDR3 is 13 residues. CDR3 loop: CSAAPGTIDCYTF. The CDR3 bases are TGCAGTGCTGCCCCAGGGACTATTGATTGCTACACTTTC.

This clonotype was seen once. The chain carries TRBV6-2 or TRBV6-3 and TRBJ2-1; no clear D. The V end lost 7 bases, the J end lost 7 bases, and 17 bases lay between the germline ends. Germline CDR1 is MNHEY and CDR2 is SVGEGT. The CDR3 length is 14 residues. The CDR3 region is CASTDRTASNEQFF. In DNA form, the CDR3 reads TGTGCCAGCACCGACCGAACAGCCAGTAATGAGCAGTTCTTC.

This clonotype was seen a single time. One junction end disagrees with the germline gene, perhaps due to a read error. The chain joins TRBV12-3 or TRBV12-4 to TRBJ2-1; possible D gene TRBD2, 6 bases. This CDR3 is 16 amino acids long. The CDR3 sequence: CASSSFRDFSFNEQFF. In nucleotides, the CDR3 is TGTGCCAGCAGTTCGTTCCGGGACTTCTCCTTCAATGAGCAGTTCTTC.